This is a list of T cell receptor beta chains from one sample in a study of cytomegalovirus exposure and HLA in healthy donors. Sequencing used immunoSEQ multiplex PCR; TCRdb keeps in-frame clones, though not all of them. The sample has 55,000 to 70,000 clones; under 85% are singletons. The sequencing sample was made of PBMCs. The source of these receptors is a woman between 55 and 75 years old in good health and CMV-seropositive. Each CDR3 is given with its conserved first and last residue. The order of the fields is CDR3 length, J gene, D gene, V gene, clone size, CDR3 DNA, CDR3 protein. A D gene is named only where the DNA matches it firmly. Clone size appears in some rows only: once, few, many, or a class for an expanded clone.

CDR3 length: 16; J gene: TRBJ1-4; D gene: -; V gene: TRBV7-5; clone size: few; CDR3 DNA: TGTGCCAGAAGCTTAGGGAGGGGTGGGACTAATGAAAAACTGTTTTTT; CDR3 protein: CARSLGRGGTNEKLFF
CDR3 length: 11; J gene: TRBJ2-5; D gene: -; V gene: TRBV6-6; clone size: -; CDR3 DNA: TGTGCCAGCAGTTCCCTCGAGACCCAGTACTTC; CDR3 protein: CASSSLETQYF
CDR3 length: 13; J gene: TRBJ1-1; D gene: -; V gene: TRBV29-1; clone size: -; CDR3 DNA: TGCAGCGTGCATACGACAGGGAACACTGAAGCTTTCTTT; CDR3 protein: CSVHTTGNTEAFF
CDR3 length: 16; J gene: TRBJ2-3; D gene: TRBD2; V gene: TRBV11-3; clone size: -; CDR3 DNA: TGTGCCAGCAGCTTAGAGGCTAGCGGGGGGCGGGATACGCAGTATTTT; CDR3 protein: CASSLEASGGRDTQYF
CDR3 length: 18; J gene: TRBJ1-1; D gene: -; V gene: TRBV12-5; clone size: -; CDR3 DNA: TGTGCTAGTGGGGGCGGCCGGGGATGGCAACCTTCGAACACTGAAGCTTTCTTT; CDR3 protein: CASGGGRGWQPSNTEAFF
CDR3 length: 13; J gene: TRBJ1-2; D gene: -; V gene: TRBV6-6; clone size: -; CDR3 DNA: TGTGCCAGCAGTCCGACTGGGGGACTCGGCTACACCTTC; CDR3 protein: CASSPTGGLGYTF
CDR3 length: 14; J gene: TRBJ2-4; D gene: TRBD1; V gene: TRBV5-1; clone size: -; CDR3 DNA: TGCGCCAGCAGCTTGGGTGGGACAGCCAACATTCAGTACTTC; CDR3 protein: CASSLGGTANIQYF
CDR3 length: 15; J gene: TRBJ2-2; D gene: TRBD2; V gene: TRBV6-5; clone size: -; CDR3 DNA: TGTGCCAGCACCCGGGCTAGCGGGGCTTTCGGGGAGCTGTTTTTT; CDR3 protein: CASTRASGAFGELFF
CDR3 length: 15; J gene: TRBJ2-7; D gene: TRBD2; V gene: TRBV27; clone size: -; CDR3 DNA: TGTGCCAGCAGTTTAAAGTACTCTAGCGGGAGCGAGCAGTACTTC; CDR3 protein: CASSLKYSSGSEQYF
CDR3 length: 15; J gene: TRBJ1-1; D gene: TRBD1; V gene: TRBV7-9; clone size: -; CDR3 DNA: TGTGCCAGCTCTCGCGACAGGGGTTCGCGGGCTGAAGCTTTCTTT; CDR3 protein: CASSRDRGSRAEAFF
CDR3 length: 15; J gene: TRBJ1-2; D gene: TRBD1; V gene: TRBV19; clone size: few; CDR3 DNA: TGTGCCAGTAGTGAGGACAGGGAAGCTAACTATGGCTACACCTTC; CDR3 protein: CASSEDREANYGYTF
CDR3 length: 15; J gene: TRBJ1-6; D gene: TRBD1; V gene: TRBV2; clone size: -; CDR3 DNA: TGTGCCAGCAGTGAAGTGACAGGGGGCAGTTCACCCCTCCACTTT; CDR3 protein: CASSEVTGGSSPLHF
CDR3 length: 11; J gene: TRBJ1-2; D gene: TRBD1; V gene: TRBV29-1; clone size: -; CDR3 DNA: TGCAGCGTTGCGAGGGGGCAGGGCTACACCTTC; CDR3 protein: CSVARGQGYTF
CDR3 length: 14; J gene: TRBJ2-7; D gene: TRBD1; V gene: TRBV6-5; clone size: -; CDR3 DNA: TGTGCCAGCAGTTCCTGGACAGGCTCCTACGAGCAGTACTTC; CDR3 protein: CASSSWTGSYEQYF
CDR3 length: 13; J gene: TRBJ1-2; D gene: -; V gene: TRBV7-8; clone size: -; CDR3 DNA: TGTGCCAGCAGCCTTACACCGAACTATGGCTACACCTTC; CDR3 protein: CASSLTPNYGYTF
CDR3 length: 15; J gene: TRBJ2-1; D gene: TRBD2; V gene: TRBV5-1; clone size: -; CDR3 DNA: TGCGCCAGCAGACCAGCGGGGGGGATATACAATGAGCAGTTCTTC; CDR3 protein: CASRPAGGIYNEQFF
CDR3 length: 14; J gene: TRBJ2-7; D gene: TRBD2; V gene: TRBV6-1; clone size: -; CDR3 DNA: TGTGCCAGCAGTGACAGCGGGAGGGCTTTCGAGCAGTACTTC; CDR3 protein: CASSDSGRAFEQYF
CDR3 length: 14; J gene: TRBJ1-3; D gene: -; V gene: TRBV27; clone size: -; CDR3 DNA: TGTGCCAGCAGCGACGGGGGTCGAAGAAACACCATATATTTT; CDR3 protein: CASSDGGRRNTIYF
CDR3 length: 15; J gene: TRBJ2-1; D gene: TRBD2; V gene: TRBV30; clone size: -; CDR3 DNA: TGTGCCTGGAGCTCCGGACTAGCGGCGTACAATGAGCAGTTCTTC; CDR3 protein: CAWSSGLAAYNEQFF
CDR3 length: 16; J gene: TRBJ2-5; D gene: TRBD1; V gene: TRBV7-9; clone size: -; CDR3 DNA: TGTGCCAGCAGCTTAGGATTGACAGGGGAAAAGGAGACCCAGTACTTC; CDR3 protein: CASSLGLTGEKETQYF
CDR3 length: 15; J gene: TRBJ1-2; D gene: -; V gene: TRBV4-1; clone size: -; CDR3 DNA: TGCGCCAGCAGCCAAGGCCAGCGGGGACCCTATGGCTACACCTTC; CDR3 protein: CASSQGQRGPYGYTF
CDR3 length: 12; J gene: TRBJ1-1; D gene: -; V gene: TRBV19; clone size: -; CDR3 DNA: TGTGCCAGTAAACACGCGGACACTGAAGCTTTCTTT; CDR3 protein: CASKHADTEAFF
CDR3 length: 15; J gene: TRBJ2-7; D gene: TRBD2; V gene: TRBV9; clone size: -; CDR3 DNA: TGTGCCAGCAGCGTAGGGCCGGGGGGGCACTACGAGCAGTACTTC; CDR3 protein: CASSVGPGGHYEQYF
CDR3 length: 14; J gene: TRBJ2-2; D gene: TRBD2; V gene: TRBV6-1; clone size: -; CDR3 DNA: TGTGCCAGCAGACTAGCGGAGAACACCGGGGAGCTGTTTTTT; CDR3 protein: CASRLAENTGELFF
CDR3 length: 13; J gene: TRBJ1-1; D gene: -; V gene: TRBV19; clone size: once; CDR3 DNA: TGTGCCAGTAGTAAACAGATGAACACTGAAGCTTTCTTT; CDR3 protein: CASSKQMNTEAFF
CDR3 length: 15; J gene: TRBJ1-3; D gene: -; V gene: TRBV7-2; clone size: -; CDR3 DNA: TGTGCCAGCAGCTCCTCCGCGAGCTCTGGAAACACCATATATTTT; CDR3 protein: CASSSSASSGNTIYF
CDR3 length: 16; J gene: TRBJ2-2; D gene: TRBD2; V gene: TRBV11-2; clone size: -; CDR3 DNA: TGTGCCAGCAGCATCGGTTCTAGCGGGGGCACCGGGGAGCTGTTTTTT; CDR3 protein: CASSIGSSGGTGELFF
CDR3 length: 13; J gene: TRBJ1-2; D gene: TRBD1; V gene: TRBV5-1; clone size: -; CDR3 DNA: TGCGCCAGCGGACAGGGGTCGATTGGGGGCTACACCTTC; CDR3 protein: CASGQGSIGGYTF
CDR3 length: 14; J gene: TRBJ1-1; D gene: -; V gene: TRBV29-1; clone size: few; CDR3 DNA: TGCAGCGTTGTCCTCAATAAGCGGAACACTGAAGCTTTCTTT; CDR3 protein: CSVVLNKRNTEAFF
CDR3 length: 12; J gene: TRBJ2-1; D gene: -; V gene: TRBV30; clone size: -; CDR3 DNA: TGTGCCTGGAGAGCGCTGCACAATGAGCAGTTCTTC; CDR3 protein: CAWRALHNEQFF
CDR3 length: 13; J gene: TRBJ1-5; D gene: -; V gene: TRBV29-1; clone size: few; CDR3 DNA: TGCCGCGTTGATGGGGGCTGGAATCAGCCCAAGCATTTT; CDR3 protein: CRVDGGWNQPKHF
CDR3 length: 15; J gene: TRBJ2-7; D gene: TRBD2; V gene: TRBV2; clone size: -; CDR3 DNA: TGTGCCAGCAAAGGGGAATCCGGGAGGGTAGTCGAGCAGTACTTC; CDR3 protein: CASKGESGRVVEQYF
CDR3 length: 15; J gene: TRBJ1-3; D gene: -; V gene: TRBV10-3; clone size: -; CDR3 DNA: TGTGCCATCAGTGACGCGGTAAGCTCTGGAAACACCATATATTTT; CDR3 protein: CAISDAVSSGNTIYF
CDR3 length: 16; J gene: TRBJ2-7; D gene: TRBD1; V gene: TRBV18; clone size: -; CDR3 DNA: TGTGCCAGCTCACCACCGGGGACAGGGGGCTTCTACGAGCAGTACTTC; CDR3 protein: CASSPPGTGGFYEQYF
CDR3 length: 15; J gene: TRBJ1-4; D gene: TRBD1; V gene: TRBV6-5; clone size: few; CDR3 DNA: TGTGCCAGCAGTCCCGGGGACAGATATAATGAAAAACTGTTTTTT; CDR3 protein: CASSPGDRYNEKLFF
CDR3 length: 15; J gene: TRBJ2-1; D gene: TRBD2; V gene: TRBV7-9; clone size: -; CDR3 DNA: TGTGCCAGCAGCGTCGGACTAGCGGGGTACTATGAGCAGTTCTTC; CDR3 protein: CASSVGLAGYYEQFF
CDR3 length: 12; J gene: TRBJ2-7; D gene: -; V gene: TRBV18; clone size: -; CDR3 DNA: TGTGCCAGCTCACCCGACAGGTACGAGCAGTACTTC; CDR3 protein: CASSPDRYEQYF
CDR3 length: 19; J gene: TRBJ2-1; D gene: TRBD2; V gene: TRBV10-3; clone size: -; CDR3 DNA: TGTGCCATCAGCGGGCTAGCGGGGGGTTCTCTAAGCTCCTACAATGAGCAGTTCTTC; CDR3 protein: CAISGLAGGSLSSYNEQFF
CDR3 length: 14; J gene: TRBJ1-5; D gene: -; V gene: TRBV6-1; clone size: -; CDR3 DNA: TGTGCCTTGGGGGCAGAGTATAGCAATCAGCCCCAGCATTTT; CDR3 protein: CALGAEYSNQPQHF
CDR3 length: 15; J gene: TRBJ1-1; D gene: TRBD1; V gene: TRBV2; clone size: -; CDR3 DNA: TGTGCCAGCAGAAACCAGCCCAGGGGGCGGCTTGAAGCTTTCTTT; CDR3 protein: CASRNQPRGRLEAFF
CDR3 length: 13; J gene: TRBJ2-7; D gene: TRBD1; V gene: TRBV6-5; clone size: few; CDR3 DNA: TGTGCCAGCAGTTGGGGACAGGGGTACGAGCAGTACTTC; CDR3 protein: CASSWGQGYEQYF
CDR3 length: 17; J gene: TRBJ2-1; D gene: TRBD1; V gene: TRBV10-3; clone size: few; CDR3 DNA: TGTGCCATCAGTGAGCCCACGACAGGGAGCTCCTACAATGAGCAGTTCTTC; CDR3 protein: CAISEPTTGSSYNEQFF
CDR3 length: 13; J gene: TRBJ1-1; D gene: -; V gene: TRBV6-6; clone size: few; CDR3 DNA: TGTGCCAGCAGTTCGGGACTGTTCACTGAAGCTTTCTTT; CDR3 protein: CASSSGLFTEAFF
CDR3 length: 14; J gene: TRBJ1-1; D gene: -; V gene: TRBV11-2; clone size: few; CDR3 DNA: TGTGCCAGCAGCTTCGGATCTCGGGGCACTGAAGCTTTCTTT; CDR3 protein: CASSFGSRGTEAFF
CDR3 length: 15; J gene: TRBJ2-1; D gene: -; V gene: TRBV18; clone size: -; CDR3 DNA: TGTGCCAGCTCACCTGGCCCTTTGTTGTACAATGAGCAGTTCTTC; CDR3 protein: CASSPGPLLYNEQFF
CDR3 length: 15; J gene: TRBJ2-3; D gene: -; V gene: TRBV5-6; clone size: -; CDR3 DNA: TGTGCCAGCAGCTTGATGGCCGGGCGGGCAGATACGCAGTATTTT; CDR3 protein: CASSLMAGRADTQYF
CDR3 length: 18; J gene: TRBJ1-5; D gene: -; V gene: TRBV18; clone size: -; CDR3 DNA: TGTGCCAGCTCACCAAGGGGGATGAATGCGGTTAGCAATCAGCCCCAGCATTTT; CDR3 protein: CASSPRGMNAVSNQPQHF
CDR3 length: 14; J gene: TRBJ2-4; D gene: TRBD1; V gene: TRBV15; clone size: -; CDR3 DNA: TGTGCCACCAGCAAAAAAAGGGACAGTGGCATTCAGTACTTC; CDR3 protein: CATSKKRDSGIQYF
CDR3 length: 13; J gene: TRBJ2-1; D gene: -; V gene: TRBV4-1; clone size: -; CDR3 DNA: TGCGCCAGCAGCCAAATTTTGGCGGATGAGCAGTTCTTC; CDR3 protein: CASSQILADEQFF
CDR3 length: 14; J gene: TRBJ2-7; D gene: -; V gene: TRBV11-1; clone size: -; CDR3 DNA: TGTGCCAGCAGCTTAGTCCCGGGACTTTACGAGCAGTACTTC; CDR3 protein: CASSLVPGLYEQYF
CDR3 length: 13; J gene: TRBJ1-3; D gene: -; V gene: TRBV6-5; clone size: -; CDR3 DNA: TGTGCCAGCAGTCTTCAGTGGGGAAACACCATATATTTT; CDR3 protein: CASSLQWGNTIYF